The 21 T cell receptor beta chains below all came from one sample that was sequenced in a study of blood T cells in healthy people across ages. Through a sample-barcoded 5' primer and a J-beta primer mix, a second PCR was run for roughly 6 to 11 cycles. MiXCR, applied by TCRdb to the 5' RACE reads, yields one record per CDR3 protein. Altogether 1.5 million to 2 million distinct CDR3 sequences are present, approximately 30% being singletons, with the ten largest covering 7.7%. The specimen sequenced was blood. Receptor source: a woman in her twenties or thirties in good health.

This clonotype was counted a few times. J is TRBJ2-5 and V is TRBV12-3 or TRBV12-4; D unresolved. The V end was cut by 4 bases, the J end by 11 bases, with 14 bases between. The CDR3 contains 12 residues. CDR3 sequence: CASSYRYNEQYF. The CDR3 region has the DNA TGTGCCAGCAGTTATCGGTACAATGAGCAGTACTTC.

This clonotype was counted between two and nine times. This chain connects TRBV7-9 to TRBJ2-3, with TRBD2 matching over 11 bases. V shed 5 bases and J 4 bases; nucleotides not matched to a gene: 5. Germline-derived CDR1 and CDR2 are SEHNR and FQNEAQ (reference sequence). This CDR3 spans 15 amino acids. The CDR3 sequence is CASSRTSGRPDTQYF. Written as DNA, the CDR3 is TGTGCCAGCAGCCGGACTAGCGGGCGCCCAGATACGCAGTATTTT.

This chain joins TRBV5-1 and TRBJ2-7, with D possibly matching TRBD1 (6 bases). The CDR3 runs 15 residues. Germline V gene sequence: CDR1 SGHRS, CDR2 YFSETQ. V was clipped by 0 bases and J by 2 bases, with 12 bases between them. The CDR3 coding sequence is TGCGCCAGCAGCTTGGCCGCGACAGGACCCTACGAGCAGTACTTC. This encodes CASSLAATGPYEQYF.

This clonotype was counted a few times. The V and J genes are TRBV11-2 and TRBJ2-7; D is ambiguous. V lost 5 bases, J lost 7 bases, and 15 bases lay in between. The germline V gene has CDR1 SGHAT and CDR2 FQNNGV. CDR3 length: 13 amino acids. CDR3 sequence (DNA): TGTGCCAGCAGCCAATTAGTCCTAGGGGAGCAGTACTTC. It encodes CASSQLVLGEQYF.

This chain links TRBV5-1 with TRBJ1-1, with 8 bases aligning to TRBD1. Germline assignment: CDR1 SGHRS and CDR2 YFSETQ. CDR3 size: 14 residues. The V gene end was trimmed by 6 bases and the J gene end by 1 base; junction bases not matched to a gene: 5. This CDR3 reads CASKQGGSNTEAFF. The CDR3, as DNA: TGCGCCAGCAAACAGGGGGGCTCGAACACTGAAGCTTTCTTT.

V and J are TRBV28 and TRBJ1-1; 8 bases are shared with TRBD1. Germline V gives CDR1 MDHEN, CDR2 SYDVKM. The ends lost 6 bases at V and 0 bases at J; junction bases unmatched: 9. This CDR3 is 16 amino acids long. CDR3 sequence: CASSFPRTGLNTEAFF. The CDR3 DNA is TGTGCCAGCAGCTTCCCCCGGACAGGGCTGAACACTGAAGCTTTCTTT.

This clonotype was seen once. A much larger clone sits a single nucleotide away, making a read error possible. The chain recombines TRBV28 with TRBJ2-5; a weak D match, TRBD1 (6 bases). The CDR3 is 15 amino acids. Germline-derived CDR1 and CDR2 are MDHEN and SYDVKM. CDR3 DNA sequence: TGTGCCGGCAGTTTACTTGGCAGACAAGGGGGGACCCAGTACTTC. Translating it yields CAGSLLGRQGGTQYF.

The genes are TRBV20-1 and TRBJ1-5; the D is unclear. In germline, CDR1 is DFQATT, CDR2 SNEGSKA (reference sequence). Trimming shortened V by 0 bases and J by 1 base, and 22 bases separated the two germline ends. The CDR3 runs 19 residues. Here the CDR3 DNA reads TGCAGTGCTAGAGATTTTCGCGGCAGGCGGGGTGTCAGCAATCAGCCCCAGCATTTT. This codes for CSARDFRGRRGVSNQPQHF.

This clonotype was seen at least ten times. The rearrangement joins TRBV27 to TRBJ2-1; D is ambiguous. The V and J ends lost 3 bases and 0 bases respectively, with 9 bases between them. Germline loops: CDR1 MNHEY, CDR2 SMNVEV (reference sequence). CDR3 size: 15 residues. CDR3 nucleotides: TGTGCCAGCAGTTTCTCGGCTAGCTCCTACAATGAGCAGTTCTTC. It specifies CASSFSASSYNEQFF.

This clonotype was observed at least ten times. The V call is TRBV5-5, the J call TRBJ2-7; the D gene is possibly TRBD2 (6 bases). The germline CDR1 and CDR2 sequences are SGHKS and YYEKEE (reference sequence). V dropped 1 base and J dropped 3 bases, with 17 bases sitting between them. The CDR3 is made up of 16 amino acids. The CDR3 is CASSLSPAVGGYEQYF. In DNA form, the CDR3 reads TGTGCCAGCAGCTTGTCACCGGCCGTCGGGGGCTACGAGCAGTACTTC.

The V and J genes are TRBV7-9 and TRBJ1-2, with D unresolved. The germline CDR1 and CDR2 sequences are SEHNR and FQNEAQ (reference sequence). There are 14 residues in the CDR3. V lost 0 bases and J lost 6, with 11 bases in between. The CDR3 sequence is CASSLAGGENGYTF. CDR3 DNA: TGTGCCAGCAGCTTAGCGGGCGGGGAGAATGGCTACACCTTC.

The chain combines TRBV20-1 with TRBJ2-4; D might be TRBD2 (5 bases). The J call is uncertain, as TRBJ2-7 better fits the DNA end. The CDR3 length is 15 residues. Germline CDR1 and CDR2: DFQATT and SNEGSKA (reference sequence). The CDR3 region has the DNA TGCAGTGCTAGAGTATGTGGACTCCTGACCTACGAGCAGTACTTC. It yields the protein CSARVCGLLTYEQYF.

The chain combines TRBV6-1 with TRBJ1-4; D gene unclear. Germline loops: CDR1 MNHNS, CDR2 SASEGT. The CDR3 has 14 amino acids. V lost 10 bases and J 0 bases, leaving 12 bases between the germline ends. This CDR3 is CANNRRATNEKLFF. The CDR3, as DNA: TGTGCCAACAATCGACGGGCAACTAATGAAAAACTGTTTTTT.

The rearrangement links TRBV18 to TRBJ2-1, with TRBD2 matching over 8 bases. The CDR3 totals 15 residues. J gave up 8 bases and V 3 bases, and 9 bases lay outside the gene matches. Germline values: CDR1 KGHSH, CDR2 LQKENI. The CDR3 spells CASSPGGGRSHEQFF. CDR3 DNA: TGTGCCAGCTCACCTGGAGGCGGGAGGTCTCATGAGCAGTTCTTC.

This chain connects TRBV3-1 to TRBJ2-7; D unresolved. The ends were cut back, 2 bases at V and 3 bases at J, with 8 bases in the middle. The CDR3 contains 13 residues. Germline loops: CDR1 LGHDT, CDR2 YNNKEL (reference sequence). The CDR3 DNA is TGTGCCAGCAGCCAAAGAACCATCTACGAGCAGTACTTC. Protein sequence: CASSQRTIYEQYF.

This clonotype was counted between two and nine times. The J gene is TRBJ2-5, the V gene TRBV4-2; possible D gene TRBD2, 5 bases. The ends were cut back, 0 bases at V and 3 bases at J, with 8 bases in the middle. Germline V gives CDR1 LGHNA, CDR2 YNFKEQ. The CDR3 extends over 14 amino acids. CDR3 residues: CASSQELTKETQYF. The CDR3 DNA follows: TGTGCCAGCAGCCAAGAGTTGACTAAAGAGACCCAGTACTTC.

The chain employs TRBV18 and TRBJ2-2; 7 bases map to TRBD2. V was pared by 5 bases and J by 1 base, with 1 base of the junction left unmatched. CDR1 is KGHSH, CDR2 LQKENI, per germline. This CDR3 is built from 14 residues. Here the CDR3 reads CASSSGMNTGELFF. Here the CDR3 DNA reads TGTGCCAGCTCAAGCGGGATGAACACCGGGGAGCTGTTTTTT.

A note on this clonotype: A single base separates this from a much larger clone, so it may be a read error. V and J are TRBV10-2 and TRBJ2-6; D may be TRBD1 or TRBD2 (5 bases each). The CDR3 is made up of 14 amino acids. Germline V lookup: CDR1 WSHSY, CDR2 SAAADI. The CDR3, as DNA: TGCGCCAGCAGTAGGGACGGTGGGGCCGACGTCCTGACTTTC. It yields the protein CASSRDGGADVLTF.

This sequence joins TRBV3-1 and TRBJ1-2, with a tentative D call TRBD1 (5 bases). Trimming left V 1 base short and J 4 bases short, with 13 bases between. CDR3 length: 15 residues. Germline CDR1 LGHDT, CDR2 YNNKEL (reference sequence). For the CDR3, the DNA is TGTGCCAGCAGCCAAGGGGGGAAGCTACTCTATGGCTACACCTTC. Amino acid sequence: CASSQGGKLLYGYTF.

The rearrangement uses TRBV11-2 and TRBJ1-4, with TRBD1 as a possible D gene (5 bases). The germline V gene has CDR1 SGHAT and CDR2 FQNNGV. The V and J ends lost 0 bases and 5 bases respectively, with 13 bases between them. The CDR3 runs 16 residues. CDR3 DNA sequence: TGTGCCAGCAGCTTAGATAAGGACTGGGGCAATGAAAAACTGTTTTTT. Protein: CASSLDKDWGNEKLFF.

This chain links TRBV25-1 with TRBJ1-1, with D tentatively TRBD1 (5 bases). Germline assignment: CDR1 MGHDK and CDR2 SYGVNS. This CDR3 contains 13 residues. The V end was cut by 8 bases, the J end by 1 base, with 11 bases between. CDR3 bases: TGTGCCAGCGGACATCCACAGAACACTGAAGCTTTCTTT. Protein: CASGHPQNTEAFF.